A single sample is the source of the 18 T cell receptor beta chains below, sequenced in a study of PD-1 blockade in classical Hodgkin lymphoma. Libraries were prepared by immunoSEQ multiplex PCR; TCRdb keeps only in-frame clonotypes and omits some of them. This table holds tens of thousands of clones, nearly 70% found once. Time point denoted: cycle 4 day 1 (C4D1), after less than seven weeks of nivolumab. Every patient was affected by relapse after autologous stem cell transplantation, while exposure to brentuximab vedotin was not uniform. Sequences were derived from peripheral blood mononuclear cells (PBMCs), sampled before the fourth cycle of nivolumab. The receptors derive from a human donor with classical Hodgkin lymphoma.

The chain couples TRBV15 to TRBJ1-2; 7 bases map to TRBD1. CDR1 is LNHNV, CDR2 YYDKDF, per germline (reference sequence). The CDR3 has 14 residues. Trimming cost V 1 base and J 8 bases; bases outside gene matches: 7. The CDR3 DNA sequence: TGTGCCACCAGCAGAGTGAGAACAGGGGAAGGCTACACCTTC. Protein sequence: CATSRVRTGEGYTF.

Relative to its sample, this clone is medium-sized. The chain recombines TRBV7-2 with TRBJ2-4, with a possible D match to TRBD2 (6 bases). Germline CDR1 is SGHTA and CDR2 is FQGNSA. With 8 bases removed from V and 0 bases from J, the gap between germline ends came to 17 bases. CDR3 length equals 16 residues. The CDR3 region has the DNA TGTGCCAGCGCACCAACACGGGAGTCAGCCAAAAACATTCAGTACTTC. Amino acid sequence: CASAPTRESAKNIQYF.

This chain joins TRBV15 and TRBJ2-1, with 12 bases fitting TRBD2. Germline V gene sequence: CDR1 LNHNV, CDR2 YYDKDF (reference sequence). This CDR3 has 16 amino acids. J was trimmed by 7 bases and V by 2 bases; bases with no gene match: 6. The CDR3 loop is CATSRSSGGAGNEQFF. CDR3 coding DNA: TGTGCCACCAGCAGATCTAGCGGGGGGGCCGGTAATGAGCAGTTCTTC.

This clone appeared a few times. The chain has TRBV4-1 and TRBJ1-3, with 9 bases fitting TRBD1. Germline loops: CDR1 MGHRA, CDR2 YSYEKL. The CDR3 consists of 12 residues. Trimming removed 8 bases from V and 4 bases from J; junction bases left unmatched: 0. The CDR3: CASGQGGNTIYF. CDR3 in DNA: TGCGCCAGCGGACAGGGGGGAAACACCATATATTTT.

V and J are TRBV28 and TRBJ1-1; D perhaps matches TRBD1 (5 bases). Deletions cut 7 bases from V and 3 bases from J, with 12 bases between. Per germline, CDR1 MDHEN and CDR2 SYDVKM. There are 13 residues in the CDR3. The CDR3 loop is CASITMGHTEAFF. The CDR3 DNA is TGTGCCAGCATAACTATGGGACACACTGAAGCTTTCTTT.

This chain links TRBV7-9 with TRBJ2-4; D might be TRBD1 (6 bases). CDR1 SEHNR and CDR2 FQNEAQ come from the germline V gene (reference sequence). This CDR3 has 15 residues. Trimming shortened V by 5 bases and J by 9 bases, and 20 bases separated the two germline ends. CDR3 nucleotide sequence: TGTGCCAGCAGCGACCTTGAGGCAGGGGCGGGCATTCAGTACTTC. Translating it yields CASSDLEAGAGIQYF. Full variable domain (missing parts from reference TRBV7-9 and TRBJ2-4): DTGVSQNPRHKITKRGQNVTFRCDPISEHNRLYWYRQTLGQGPEFLTYFQNEAQLEKSRLLSDRFSAERPKGSFSTLEIQRTEQGDSAMYLCASSDLEAGAGIQYFGAGTRLSVL.

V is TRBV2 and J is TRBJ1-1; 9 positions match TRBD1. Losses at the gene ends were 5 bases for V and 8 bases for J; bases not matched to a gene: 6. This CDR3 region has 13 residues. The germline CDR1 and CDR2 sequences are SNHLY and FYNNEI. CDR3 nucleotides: TGTGCCAGCAGTTACTCAGGACAGGGGGAAGCTTTCTTT. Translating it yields CASSYSGQGEAFF.

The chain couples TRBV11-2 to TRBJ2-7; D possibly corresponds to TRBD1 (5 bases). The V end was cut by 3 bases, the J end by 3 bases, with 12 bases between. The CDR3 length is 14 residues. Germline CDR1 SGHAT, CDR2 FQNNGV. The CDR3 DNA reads TGTGCCAGCAGCTTGGGGCCAGACAGCTACGAGCAGTACTTC. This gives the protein CASSLGPDSYEQYF.

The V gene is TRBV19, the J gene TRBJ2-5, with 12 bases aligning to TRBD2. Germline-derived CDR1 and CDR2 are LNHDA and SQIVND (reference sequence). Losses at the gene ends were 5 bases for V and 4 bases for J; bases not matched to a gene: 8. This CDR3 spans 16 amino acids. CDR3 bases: TGTGCCAGTAGTTTCACGACTAGCGGGGGCGGAGAGACCCAGTACTTC. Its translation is CASSFTTSGGGETQYF.

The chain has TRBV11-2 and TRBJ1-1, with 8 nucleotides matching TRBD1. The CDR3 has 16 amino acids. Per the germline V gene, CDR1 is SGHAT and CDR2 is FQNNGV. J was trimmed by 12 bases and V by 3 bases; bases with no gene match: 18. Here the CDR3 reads CASSLDQLRTGMVTFF. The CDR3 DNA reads TGTGCCAGCAGCTTGGATCAACTTCGGACAGGGATGGTAACTTTCTTT.

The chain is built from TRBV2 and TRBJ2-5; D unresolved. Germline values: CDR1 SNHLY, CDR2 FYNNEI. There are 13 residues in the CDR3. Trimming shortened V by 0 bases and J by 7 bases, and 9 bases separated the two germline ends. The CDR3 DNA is TGTGCCAGCAGTGAAGCTGTTATGGTGACCCAGTACTTC. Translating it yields CASSEAVMVTQYF.

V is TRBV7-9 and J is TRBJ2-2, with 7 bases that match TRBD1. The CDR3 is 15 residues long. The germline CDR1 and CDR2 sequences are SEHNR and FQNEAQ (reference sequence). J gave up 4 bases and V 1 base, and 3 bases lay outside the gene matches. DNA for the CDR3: TGTGCCAGCAGCTTAGTGGCAGGGGGCACCGGGGAGCTGTTTTTT. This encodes CASSLVAGGTGELFF.

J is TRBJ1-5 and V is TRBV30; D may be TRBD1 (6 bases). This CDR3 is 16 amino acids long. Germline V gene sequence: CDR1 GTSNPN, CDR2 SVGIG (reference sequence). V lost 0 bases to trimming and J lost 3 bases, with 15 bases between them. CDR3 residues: CAWSVSLGHNNQPQHF. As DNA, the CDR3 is TGTGCCTGGAGTGTATCGCTGGGACACAACAATCAGCCCCAGCATTTT.

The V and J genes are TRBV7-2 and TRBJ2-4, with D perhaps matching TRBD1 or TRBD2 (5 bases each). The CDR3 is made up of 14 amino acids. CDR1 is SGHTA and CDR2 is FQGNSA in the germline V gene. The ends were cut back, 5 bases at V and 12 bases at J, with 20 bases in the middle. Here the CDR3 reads CASSPSGPASGQYF. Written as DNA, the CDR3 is TGTGCCAGCAGCCCCTCGGGACCGGCCTCGGGTCAGTACTTC.

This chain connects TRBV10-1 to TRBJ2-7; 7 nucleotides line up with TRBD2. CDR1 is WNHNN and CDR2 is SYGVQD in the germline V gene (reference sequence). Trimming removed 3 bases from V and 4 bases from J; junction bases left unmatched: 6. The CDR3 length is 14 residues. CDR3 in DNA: TGCGCCAGCAGTGATGAGCGGGACCCGTACGAGCAGTACTTC. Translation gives CASSDERDPYEQYF.

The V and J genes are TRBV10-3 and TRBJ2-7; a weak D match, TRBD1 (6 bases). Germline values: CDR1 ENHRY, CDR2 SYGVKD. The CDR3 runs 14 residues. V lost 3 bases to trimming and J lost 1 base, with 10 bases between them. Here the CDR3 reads CAISDYRDSYEQYF. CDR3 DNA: TGTGCCATCAGTGACTACAGGGATTCCTACGAGCAGTACTTC.

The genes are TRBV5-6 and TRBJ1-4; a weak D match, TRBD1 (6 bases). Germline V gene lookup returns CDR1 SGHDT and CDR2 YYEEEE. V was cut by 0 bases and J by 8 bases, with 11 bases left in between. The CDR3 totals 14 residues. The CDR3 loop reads CASSLDRVGEKLFF. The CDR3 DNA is TGTGCCAGCAGCTTGGACAGGGTGGGAGAAAAACTGTTTTTT.

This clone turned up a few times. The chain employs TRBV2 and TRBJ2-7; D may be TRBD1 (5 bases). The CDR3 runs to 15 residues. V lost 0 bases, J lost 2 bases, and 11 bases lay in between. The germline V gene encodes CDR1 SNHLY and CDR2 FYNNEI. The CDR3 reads CASSEAYRFPYEQYF. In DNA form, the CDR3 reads TGTGCCAGCAGTGAAGCGTACAGGTTCCCCTACGAGCAGTACTTC.